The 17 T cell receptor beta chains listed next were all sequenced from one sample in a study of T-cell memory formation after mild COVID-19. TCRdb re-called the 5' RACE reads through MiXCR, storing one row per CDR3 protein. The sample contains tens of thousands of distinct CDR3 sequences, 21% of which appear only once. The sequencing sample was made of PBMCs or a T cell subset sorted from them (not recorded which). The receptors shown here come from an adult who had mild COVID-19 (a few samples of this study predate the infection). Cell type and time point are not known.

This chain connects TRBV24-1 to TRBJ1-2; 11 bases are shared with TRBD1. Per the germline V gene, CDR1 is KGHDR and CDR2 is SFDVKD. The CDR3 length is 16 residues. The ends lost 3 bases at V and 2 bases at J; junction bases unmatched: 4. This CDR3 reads CATSDPRDRGNYGYTF. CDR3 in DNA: TGTGCCACCAGTGATCCCAGGGACAGGGGGAACTATGGCTACACCTTC.

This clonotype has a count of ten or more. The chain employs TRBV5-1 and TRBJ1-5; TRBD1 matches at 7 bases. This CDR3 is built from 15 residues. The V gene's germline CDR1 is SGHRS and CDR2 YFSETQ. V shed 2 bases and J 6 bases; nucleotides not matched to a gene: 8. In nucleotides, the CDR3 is TGCGCCAGCAGCTTAAAGACAGGGAATGGTCAGCCCCAGCATTTT. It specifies CASSLKTGNGQPQHF.

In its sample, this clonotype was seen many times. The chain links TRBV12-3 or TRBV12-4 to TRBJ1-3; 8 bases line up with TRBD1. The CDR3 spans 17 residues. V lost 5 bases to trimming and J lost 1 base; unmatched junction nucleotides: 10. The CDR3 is CASSPRTGSKSGNTIYF. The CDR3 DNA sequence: TGTGCCAGCAGTCCTCGGACAGGGAGTAAGTCTGGAAACACCATATATTTT.

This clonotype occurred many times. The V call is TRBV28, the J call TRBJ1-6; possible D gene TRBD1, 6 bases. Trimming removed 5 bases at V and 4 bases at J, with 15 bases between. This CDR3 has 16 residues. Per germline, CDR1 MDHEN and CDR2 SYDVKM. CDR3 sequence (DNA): TGTGCCAGCAGTACCCAGACAGGTTTATATAATTCACCCCTCCACTTT. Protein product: CASSTQTGLYNSPLHF.

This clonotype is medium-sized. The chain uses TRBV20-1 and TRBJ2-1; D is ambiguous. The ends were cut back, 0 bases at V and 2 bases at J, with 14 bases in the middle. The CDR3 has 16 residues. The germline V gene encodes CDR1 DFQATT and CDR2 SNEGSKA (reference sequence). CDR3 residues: CSARDFAAGTYNEQFF. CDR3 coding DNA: TGCAGTGCTAGAGATTTTGCCGCAGGTACCTACAATGAGCAGTTCTTC.

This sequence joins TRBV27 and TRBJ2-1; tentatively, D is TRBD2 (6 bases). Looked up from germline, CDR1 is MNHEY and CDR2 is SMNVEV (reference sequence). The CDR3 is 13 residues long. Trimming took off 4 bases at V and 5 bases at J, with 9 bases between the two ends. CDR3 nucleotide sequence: TGTGCCAGCAGTTGGGGGAGGAACAATGAGCAGTTCTTC. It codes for CASSWGRNNEQFF.

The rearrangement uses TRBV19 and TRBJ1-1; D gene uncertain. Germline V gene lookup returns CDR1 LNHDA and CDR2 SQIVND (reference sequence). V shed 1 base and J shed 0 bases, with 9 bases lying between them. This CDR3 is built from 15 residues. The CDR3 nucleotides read TGTGCCAGTAGTATAGGGGAAGATATGAACACTGAAGCTTTCTTT. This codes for CASSIGEDMNTEAFF.

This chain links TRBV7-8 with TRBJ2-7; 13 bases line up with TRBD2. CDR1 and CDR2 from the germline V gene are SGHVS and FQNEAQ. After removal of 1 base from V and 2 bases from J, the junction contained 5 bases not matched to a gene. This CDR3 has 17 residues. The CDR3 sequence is CASSLGTSGGLTYEQYF. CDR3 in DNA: TGTGCCAGCAGCTTAGGGACTAGCGGGGGCCTTACCTACGAGCAGTACTTC.

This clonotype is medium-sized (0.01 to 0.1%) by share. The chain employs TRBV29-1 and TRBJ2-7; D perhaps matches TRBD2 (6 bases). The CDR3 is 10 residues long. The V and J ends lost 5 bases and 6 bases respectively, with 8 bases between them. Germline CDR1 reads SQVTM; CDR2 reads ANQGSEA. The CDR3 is CSVRDFEQYF. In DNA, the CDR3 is TGCAGCGTTCGGGACTTCGAGCAGTACTTC.

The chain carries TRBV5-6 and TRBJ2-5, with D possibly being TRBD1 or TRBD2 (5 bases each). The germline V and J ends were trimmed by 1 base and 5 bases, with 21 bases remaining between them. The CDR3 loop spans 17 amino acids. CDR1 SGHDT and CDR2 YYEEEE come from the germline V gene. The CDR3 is CASSLLQDVGRRETQYF. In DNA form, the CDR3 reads TGTGCCAGCAGCTTGCTACAGGATGTTGGGAGACGGGAGACCCAGTACTTC.

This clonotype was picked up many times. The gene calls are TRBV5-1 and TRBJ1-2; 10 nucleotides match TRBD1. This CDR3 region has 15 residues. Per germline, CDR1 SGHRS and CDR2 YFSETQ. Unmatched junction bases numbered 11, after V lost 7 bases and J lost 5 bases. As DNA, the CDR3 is TGCGCCAGCGGCCCCAGACAGGGGGCAGGGTATGGCTACACCTTC. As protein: CASGPRQGAGYGYTF.

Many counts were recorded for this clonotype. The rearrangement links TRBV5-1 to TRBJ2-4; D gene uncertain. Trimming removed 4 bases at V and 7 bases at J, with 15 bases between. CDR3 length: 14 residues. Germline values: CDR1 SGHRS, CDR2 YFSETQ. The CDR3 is CASSPTGVLNIQYF. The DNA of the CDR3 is TGCGCCAGCAGCCCAACTGGAGTCTTGAACATTCAGTACTTC. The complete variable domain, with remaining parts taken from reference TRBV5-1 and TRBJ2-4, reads KAGVTQTPRYLIKTRGQQVTLSCSPISGHRSVSWYQQTPGQGLQFLFEYFSETQRNKGNFPGRFSGRQFSNSRSEMNVSTLELGDSALYLCASSPTGVLNIQYFGAGTRLSVL.

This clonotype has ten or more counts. Written as DNA, the CDR3 is TGTGCCAGCAGCACAGAAACCGGGACTCCTGGGAAAGCTTTCTTT. Its protein product is CASSTETGTPGKAFF. V usage is TRBV11-2 and J usage is TRBJ1-1, with D possibly matching TRBD1 (5 bases). V lost 5 bases, J lost 9 bases, and 22 bases lay in between. The V gene's germline CDR1 is SGHAT and CDR2 FQNNGV. The CDR3 has 15 amino acids.

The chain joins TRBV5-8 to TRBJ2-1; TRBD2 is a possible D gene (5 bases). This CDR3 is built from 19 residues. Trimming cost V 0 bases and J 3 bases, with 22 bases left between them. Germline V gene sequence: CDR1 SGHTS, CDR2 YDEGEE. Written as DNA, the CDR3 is TGTGCCAGCAGCTTGGTTAGGCGGGTGTGGGGTTACGACTACAATGAGCAGTTCTTC. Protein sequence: CASSLVRRVWGYDYNEQFF.

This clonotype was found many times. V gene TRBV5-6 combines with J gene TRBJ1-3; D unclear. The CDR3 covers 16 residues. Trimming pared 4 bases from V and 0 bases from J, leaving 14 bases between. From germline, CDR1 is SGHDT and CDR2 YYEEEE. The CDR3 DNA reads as TGTGCCAGCAGCCCTCAAGGGCGGACCTCTGGAAACACCATATATTTT. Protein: CASSPQGRTSGNTIYF.

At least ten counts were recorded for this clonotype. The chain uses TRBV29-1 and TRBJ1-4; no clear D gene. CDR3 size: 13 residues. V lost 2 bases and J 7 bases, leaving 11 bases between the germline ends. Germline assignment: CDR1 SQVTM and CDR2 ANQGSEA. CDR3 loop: CSVEHEASEKLFF. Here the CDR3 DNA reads TGCAGCGTTGAACACGAGGCTAGTGAAAAACTGTTTTTT.

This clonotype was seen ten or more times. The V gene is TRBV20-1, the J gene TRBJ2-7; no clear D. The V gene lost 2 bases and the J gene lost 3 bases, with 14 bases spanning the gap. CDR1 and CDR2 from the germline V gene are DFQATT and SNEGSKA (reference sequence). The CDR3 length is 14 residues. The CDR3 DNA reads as TGCAGTGCTAGATCCCCCGCGCAGAGCTACGAGCAGTACTTC. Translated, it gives CSARSPAQSYEQYF.